What follows are 26 T cell receptor beta chains derived from one specimen sequenced in a study of PD-1 and CTLA-4 blockade in melanoma. Generated by immunoSEQ multiplex PCR, the TCRdb table keeps only in-frame clones and is missing some. This table has 15,000 to 20,000 clones, around 70% appearing once. Sequences were derived from CD8+ T cells from peripheral blood, sampled before anti-PD-1 treatment. Every receptor here comes from a human donor with melanoma.

The V and J genes are TRBV28 and TRBJ2-1; no definite D call. V was pared by 6 bases and J by 9 bases, with 18 bases between. The CDR3 spans 14 residues. The germline CDR1 and CDR2 sequences are MDHEN and SYDVKM. This chain's CDR3 is CASRPGLESSEQFF. In DNA, the CDR3 is TGTGCCAGCAGACCGGGCCTCGAGAGCAGTGAGCAGTTCTTC.

The V and J genes are TRBV3-1 (or the pseudogene TRBV3-2) and TRBJ1-2; the D is unclear. The V end lost 4 bases, the J end lost 0 bases, and 21 bases lay between the germline ends. Germline V CDR1 and CDR2: LGHDT, YNNKEL (reference sequence). This CDR3 is built from 18 residues. Here the CDR3 DNA reads TGTGCCAGCAGCCTGATGGACCGACGACGACCTACTAACTATGGCTACACCTTC. Encoded protein: CASSLMDRRRPTNYGYTF.

Sample share makes this clone medium-sized. CDR3: CASSFGQASSYGYTF. In nucleotides, the CDR3 is TGTGCCAGCAGCTTTGGACAGGCCTCTTCCTATGGCTACACCTTC. This rearrangement joins TRBV13 to TRBJ1-2, with 7 bases identical to TRBD1. Trimming at V came to 3 bases and at J to 4 bases, leaving 8 bases not matched to a gene. The germline CDR1 and CDR2 sequences are PRHDT and FYEKMQ (reference sequence). The CDR3 spans 15 residues.

The gene calls are TRBV27 and TRBJ2-1; 9 bases map to TRBD2. This CDR3 comprises 14 residues. Germline CDR1 is MNHEY and CDR2 is SMNVEV (reference sequence). The V and J ends lost 6 bases and 0 bases, in that order; junction bases with no gene match: 0. This CDR3 is CASRLAGSYNEQFF. CDR3 bases: TGTGCCAGCAGACTAGCGGGCTCCTACAATGAGCAGTTCTTC.

The gene calls are TRBV3-1 (or the pseudogene TRBV3-2) and TRBJ2-1; 15 nucleotides line up with TRBD2. The germline V gene has CDR1 LGHDT and CDR2 YNNKEL (reference sequence). The CDR3 extends over 18 amino acids. Trimming at V came to 3 bases and at J to 4 bases, leaving 7 bases not matched to a gene. CDR3 loop: CASSQGTSGGPLYNEQFF. CDR3 DNA: TGTGCCAGCAGCCAGGGGACTAGCGGGGGGCCGCTTTACAATGAGCAGTTCTTC.

This clone showed up just a few times. The genes are TRBV3-1 (or the pseudogene TRBV3-2) and TRBJ1-2; D is undetermined. The length of the CDR3 is 13 residues. CDR1 and CDR2 (germline): LGHDT, YNNKEL (reference sequence). V was clipped by 1 base and J by 4 bases, with 7 bases between them. CDR3 bases: TGTGCCAGCAGCCAAGGGAATAGCTATGGCTACACCTTC. As protein: CASSQGNSYGYTF.

Relative to its sample, this clone is medium-sized (0.01 to 0.1%). V is TRBV2 and J is TRBJ1-2; no clear D gene. V was shortened by 3 bases and J by 4 bases, with 6 bases between the two germline ends. There are 12 residues in the CDR3. The germline gives CDR1 SNHLY, CDR2 FYNNEI. DNA of the CDR3: TGTGCCAGCAGTGACGCTAGCTATGGCTACACCTTC. Its protein product is CASSDASYGYTF. Variable domain in full (rest from reference TRBV2 and TRBJ1-2): EPEVTQTPSHQVTQMGQEVILRCVPISNHLYFYWYRQILGQKVEFLVSFYNNEISEKSEIFDDQFSVERPDGSNFTLKIRSTKLEDSAMYFCASSDASYGYTFGSGTRLTVV.

This clone has just a few counts. CDR3 in amino acids: CASSFYKGGDQPQHF. In DNA form, the CDR3 reads TGTGCCAGCAGTTTTTATAAGGGAGGGGATCAGCCCCAGCATTTT. V is TRBV27 and J is TRBJ1-5; TRBD1 might be the D (5 bases). The CDR3 is 15 residues long. Trimming removed 3 bases from V and 5 bases from J, with 14 bases in between. Germline V gene lookup returns CDR1 MNHEY and CDR2 SMNVEV (reference sequence).

A few counts support this clone. The chain combines TRBV3-1 (or the pseudogene TRBV3-2) with TRBJ1-5; 8 nucleotides line up with TRBD1. V shed 4 bases and J 6 bases; nucleotides not matched to a gene: 2. The CDR3 is made up of 13 amino acids. CDR1 is LGHDT, CDR2 YNNKEL, per germline (reference sequence). The CDR3 here is CASSPQGVQPQHF. Here the CDR3 DNA reads TGTGCCAGCAGCCCACAGGGGGTTCAGCCCCAGCATTTT.

This chain connects TRBV19 to TRBJ2-7; D might be TRBD1 (5 bases). The CDR3 covers 13 residues. Germline lookup yields CDR1 LNHDA and CDR2 SQIVND (reference sequence). With 2 bases removed from V and 3 bases from J, the gap between germline ends came to 8 bases. CDR3 bases: TGTGCCAGTAGTATAACAGGTGACTACGAGCAGTACTTC. It specifies CASSITGDYEQYF. The full variable domain, with the rest looked up from reference TRBV19 and TRBJ2-7, is DGGITQSPKYLFRKEGQNVTLSCEQNLNHDAMYWYRQDPGQGLRLIYYSQIVNDFQKGDIAEGYSVSREKKESFPLTVTSAQKNPTAFYLCASSITGDYEQYFGPGTRLTVT.

The chain is built from TRBV4-2 and TRBJ1-6, with D perhaps TRBD1 (6 bases). This CDR3 has 16 residues. V was cut by 0 bases and J by 5 bases, with 11 bases left in between. Looked up from germline, CDR1 is LGHNA and CDR2 is YNFKEQ. The CDR3 here is CASSQEVAGDNSPLHF. CDR3 in DNA: TGTGCCAGCAGCCAAGAAGTAGCAGGGGATAATTCACCCCTCCACTTT.

The chain couples TRBV24-1 to TRBJ2-1; 9 bases agree with TRBD2. V shed 1 base and J 3 bases; nucleotides not matched to a gene: 3. Germline CDR1 and CDR2: KGHDR and SFDVKD. This CDR3 has 16 residues. The CDR3, as DNA: TGTGCCACCAGTGATTTTGGCGGGAGGGGCTACAATGAGCAGTTCTTC. It codes for CATSDFGGRGYNEQFF.

The chain recombines TRBV28 with TRBJ1-2; TRBD1 matches 8 bases. Germline V gene data show CDR1 as MDHEN and CDR2 as SYDVKM. V lost 0 bases, J lost 4 bases, and 7 bases stayed unmatched. The CDR3 sequence is 16 residues long. CDR3: CASSLWRGDRTYGYTF. The CDR3 DNA reads as TGTGCCAGCAGTTTATGGAGGGGGGACAGGACCTATGGCTACACCTTC.

J is TRBJ1-4 and V is TRBV7-9; D might be TRBD1 (6 bases). Germline loops: CDR1 SEHNR, CDR2 FQNEAQ (reference sequence). This CDR3 has 15 amino acids. The V end lost 5 bases, the J end lost 1 base, and 11 bases lay between the germline ends. Written as DNA, the CDR3 is TGTGCCAGCAGCAACGGACAGAAAACTAATGAAAAACTGTTTTTT. Translation: CASSNGQKTNEKLFF.

This clone was counted only a few times. The V gene is TRBV5-1, the J gene TRBJ1-3; D not resolved. Trimming stripped 0 bases from V and 4 bases from J, with 14 bases between. Germline V gene sequence: CDR1 SGHRS, CDR2 YFSETQ. The CDR3 loop spans 16 amino acids. The CDR3 nucleotides read TGCGCCAGCAGCTTGGCCGACGGGCAGACAGGAAACACCATATATTTT. It is translated as CASSLADGQTGNTIYF.

This chain connects TRBV27 to TRBJ1-1; the D is unclear. Germline V lookup: CDR1 MNHEY, CDR2 SMNVEV (reference sequence). Trimming stripped 3 bases from V and 6 bases from J, with 14 bases between. This CDR3 is built from 14 residues. The CDR3 loop reads CASSLSPTIPEAFF. CDR3 DNA: TGTGCCAGCAGTTTGTCCCCTACGATACCTGAAGCTTTCTTT.

This clone occurred a few times. This rearrangement joins TRBV29-1 to TRBJ1-2; tentatively, D is TRBD1 (5 bases). This CDR3 spans 13 amino acids. Germline V CDR1 and CDR2: SQVTM, ANQGSEA. Trimming took off 3 bases at V and 3 bases at J, with 11 bases between the two ends. CDR3: CSVEGTPHYGYTF. The CDR3 DNA reads as TGCAGCGTTGAGGGGACCCCACACTATGGCTACACCTTC.

The rearrangement uses TRBV11-2 and TRBJ1-3; TRBD1 is a possible D gene (6 bases). This CDR3 spans 17 amino acids. Germline V gives CDR1 SGHAT, CDR2 FQNNGV. V lost 0 bases to trimming and J lost 3 bases, with 15 bases between them. CDR3 coding DNA: TGTGCCAGCAGCTTAGATCGGGGGGGCTGGAGTGGAAACACCATATATTTT. Residues: CASSLDRGGWSGNTIYF.

The J gene is TRBJ2-1, the V gene TRBV15; 9 nucleotides match TRBD1. Unmatched junction bases numbered 7, after V lost 2 bases and J lost 8 bases. The CDR3 runs 15 residues. From germline, CDR1 is LNHNV and CDR2 YYDKDF (reference sequence). As DNA, the CDR3 is TGTGCCACCAGCAGATCGGGTAGGACAGGGGATGAGCAGTTCTTC. It translates to CATSRSGRTGDEQFF.

The CDR3 loop is CASSPAGPLPPMNTEAFF. The DNA of the CDR3 is TGTGCCAGCTCACCCGCCGGTCCTTTACCCCCAATGAACACTGAAGCTTTCTTT. The gene calls are TRBV18 and TRBJ1-1, with unresolved D. CDR1 and CDR2 (germline): KGHSH, LQKENI. The germline V and J ends were trimmed by 3 bases and 0 bases, with 20 bases remaining between them. The CDR3 covers 18 residues.

A few counts support this clone. The J gene is TRBJ2-1, the V gene TRBV12-5, with 11 positions matching TRBD2. The CDR3 is made up of 17 amino acids. J was trimmed by 8 bases and V by 7 bases; bases with no gene match: 16. Germline assignment: CDR1 LGHNT and CDR2 FRNRAP. The CDR3 reads CASAPTSGIPQGDEQFF. The CDR3 region has the DNA TGTGCTAGTGCCCCGACTAGCGGGATCCCCCAGGGGGATGAGCAGTTCTTC.

Comments on this clone: The missing conserved phenylalanine or tryptophan at the end of this CDR3 makes a read error likely. The limits of the CDR3 on the DNA are not certain, so only TCRdb's listed CDR3 is given. This rearrangement joins TRBV29-1 to TRBJ1-2. Germline values: CDR1 SQVTM, CDR2 ANQGSEA. The CDR3 region is 8 residues in length, termini included. The CDR3 reads CTATGIHV.

The chain recombines TRBV13 with TRBJ2-1; TRBD1 agrees at 10 bases. Germline values: CDR1 PRHDT, CDR2 FYEKMQ (reference sequence). The V segment lost 7 bases and the J segment 9 bases; nucleotides outside the gene matches: 9. The CDR3 runs 14 residues. The CDR3, as DNA: TGTGCCAGCACCGAACGGGACAGGGGAAGTGAGCAGTTCTTC. Protein sequence: CASTERDRGSEQFF. Using reference TRBV13 and TRBJ2-1 for the parts outside the CDR3, the full variable domain is AAGVIQSPRHLIKEKRETATLKCYPIPRHDTVYWYQQGPGQDPQFLISFYEKMQSDKGSIPDRFSAQQFSDYHSELNMSSLELGDSALYFCASTERDRGSEQFFGPGTRLTVL.

The chain carries TRBV19 and TRBJ2-7, with D unclear. Germline V gene sequence: CDR1 LNHDA, CDR2 SQIVND (reference sequence). The V end lost 6 bases, the J end lost 2 bases, and 11 bases lay between the germline ends. CDR3 length equals 13 residues. CDR3 region: CASRETYAYEQYF. The CDR3 DNA reads TGTGCCAGTAGAGAGACCTATGCCTACGAGCAGTACTTC.

The chain joins TRBV14 to TRBJ2-1, with 7 positions matching TRBD2. V lost 4 bases, J lost 5 bases, and 8 bases stayed unmatched. This CDR3 is built from 15 residues. Germline V CDR1 and CDR2: SGHDN, FVKESK. In DNA, the CDR3 is TGTGCCAGCAGCCCACTCGTGGGAGGGCACAATGAGCAGTTCTTC. This sequence encodes CASSPLVGGHNEQFF.

The rearrangement uses TRBV15 and TRBJ2-5, with 8 bases fitting TRBD2. CDR3 length equals 16 residues. V was pared by 1 base and J by 7 bases, with 11 bases of the junction left unmatched. The germline V gene has CDR1 LNHNV and CDR2 YYDKDF (reference sequence). The CDR3 is CATSRARGAPPGTQYF. As DNA, the CDR3 is TGTGCCACCAGCAGAGCGCGGGGGGCCCCCCCAGGGACCCAGTACTTC.